This is a list of T cell receptor beta chains from one sample in a study of T cell repertoires in cytomegalovirus infection. TCRdb used MiXCR to reprocess the reads, holding one entry per CDR3 protein. The table shows about 920,000 distinct CDR3 sequences, with about a third occurring only once. No antigen has been identified for these receptors. The specimen was cultured CD8+ T cells from PBMCs, collected from culture after CMV antigen stimulation. These receptor sequences come from a human donor in good health (CMV status not recorded). Some clones in this sample may be carry-over from other donors' samples. CDR3s include the opening cysteine and the closing phenylalanine or tryptophan. The order of the fields is clone size, D gene, V gene, J gene, CDR3 protein, CDR3 DNA. A D gene is named only where the DNA matches it firmly. Clone size is not always given. Where it is, it says once, few, many or a class for expanded clones.

-,TRBD2,TRBV2,TRBJ2-7,CASTDSGGVYVQYF,TGTGCCAGCACCGATAGCGGGGGAGTGTACGTGCAGTACTTC
-,TRBD1,TRBV10-3,TRBJ1-1,CAITERTGQKMNTEAFF,TGTGCCATCACAGAGCGGACAGGGCAAAAGATGAACACTGAAGCTTTCTTT
few,-,TRBV3-1,TRBJ1-1,CASSQAGAGTEAFF,TGTGCCAGCAGCCAAGCAGGGGCTGGCACTGAAGCTTTCTTT
-,-,TRBV7-9,TRBJ1-1,CASNMRGTEAFF,TGTGCCAGCAACATGCGGGGCACTGAAGCTTTCTTT
few,-,TRBV6-5,TRBJ1-2,CASSYGQAYGYTF,TGTGCCAGCAGTTACGGGCAGGCCTATGGCTACACCTTC
-,TRBD1,TRBV12-5,TRBJ1-5,CASGSDRGHDSNQPQHF,TGTGCTAGTGGCTCGGACAGGGGCCACGATAGCAATCAGCCCCAGCATTTT
many,TRBD1,TRBV7-8,TRBJ2-2,CASRDRGSTGELFF,TGTGCCAGCAGGGACAGGGGCTCTACCGGGGAGCTGTTTTTT
few,-,TRBV4-3,TRBJ2-3,CASSQDKRRDDTQYF,TGCGCCAGCAGCCAAGATAAACGGCGGGACGATACGCAGTATTTT
-,TRBD2,TRBV20-1,TRBJ2-7,CSALAGDTYEQYF,TGCAGTGCCTTAGCGGGGGACACCTACGAGCAGTACTTC
few,-,TRBV27,TRBJ2-1,CASSLKGLYNEQFF,TGTGCCAGCAGTTTAAAGGGGTTGTACAATGAGCAGTTCTTC
-,TRBD2,TRBV28,TRBJ2-3,CASSLGGGGRSSEQYF,TGTGCTAGCAGTTTGGGCGGGGGCGGGAGGAGTAGCGAGCAGTATTTT
-,TRBD1,TRBV6-6,TRBJ2-6,CASSARQGPTKGGANVLTF,TGTGCCAGCAGTGCCCGACAGGGACCTACTAAAGGAGGGGCCAACGTCCTGACTTTC
many,-,TRBV7-2,TRBJ2-6,CASSLERPLSGANVLTF,TGTGCCAGCAGCTTAGAACGGCCTCTCTCTGGGGCCAACGTCCTGACTTTC
-,TRBD1,TRBV27,TRBJ1-2,CASSAQGALLNGYTF,TGTGCCAGCAGTGCACAGGGGGCCTTACTTAATGGCTACACCTTC
-,TRBD2,TRBV3-1,TRBJ2-1,CASSQARLAGVGDEQFF,TGTGCCAGCAGCCAGGCAAGACTAGCGGGGGTAGGCGATGAGCAGTTCTTC
few,-,TRBV27,TRBJ2-1,CASSLSNSSPLYNEQFF,TGTGCCAGCAGTTTATCGAACAGCTCCCCTCTCTACAATGAGCAGTTCTTC
few,TRBD1,TRBV12-3/TRBV12-4,TRBJ2-7,CASSWTGVMEQYF,TGTGCCAGCAGTTGGACAGGGGTAATGGAGCAGTACTTC
-,-,TRBV6-2/TRBV6-3,TRBJ2-1,CASSPVPLSDEQFF,TGTGCCAGCAGTCCCGTTCCACTCTCGGATGAGCAGTTCTTC
many,-,TRBV7-2,TRBJ1-2,CASSPGGGIDGYTF,TGTGCCAGCAGCCCCGGGGGGGGGATTGACGGCTACACCTTC
-,TRBD2,TRBV27,TRBJ2-1,CASSFPLSGTSGGLPHTYNEQFF,TGTGCCAGCAGTTTTCCTCTCTCCGGGACTAGCGGGGGCCTTCCCCATACCTACAATGAGCAGTTCTTC
-,-,TRBV18,TRBJ2-2,CASSPVREVWQLYTGELFF,TGTGCCAGCTCACCTGTTCGAGAAGTCTGGCAACTTTACACCGGGGAGCTGTTTTTT
few,-,TRBV3-1,TRBJ2-1,CASSETRNNEQFF,TGTGCCAGCAGCGAAACTAGGAACAATGAGCAGTTCTTC
-,-,TRBV20-1,TRBJ1-5,CSARDLQVGNQPQHF,TGCAGTGCTAGAGATCTTCAGGTTGGCAATCAGCCCCAGCATTTT
-,-,TRBV6-4,TRBJ2-1,CASRDPRPTGNEQFF,TGTGCCAGCAGGGACCCCCGACCTACGGGGAATGAGCAGTTCTTC
few,-,TRBV14,TRBJ2-7,CASSQDPNSYEQYF,TGTGCCAGCAGCCAAGATCCGAACAGCTACGAGCAGTACTTC
-,-,TRBV6-2/TRBV6-3,TRBJ2-1,CASSYPRLIKDEQFF,TGTGCCAGCAGTTACCCCCGACTAATTAAGGATGAGCAGTTCTTC
-,TRBD1,TRBV10-3,TRBJ1-1,CAIRTGGTEAFF,TGTGCCATCAGGACAGGGGGCACTGAAGCTTTCTTT
-,-,TRBV7-9,TRBJ1-1,CASSLVGDLATEAFF,TGTGCCAGCAGCTTAGTGGGAGACCTTGCCACTGAAGCTTTCTTT
few,-,TRBV27,TRBJ2-6,CATNSRTSSGANVLTF,TGTGCCACCAACTCCAGGACCAGCTCTGGGGCCAACGTCCTGACTTTC
-,-,TRBV19,TRBJ1-1,CASAQGHTEAFF,TGTGCCAGTGCGCAGGGGCATACTGAAGCTTTCTTT
-,TRBD2,TRBV2,TRBJ2-7,CASSEGLAGGSYEQYF,TGTGCCAGCAGTGAAGGACTAGCGGGGGGATCCTACGAGCAGTACTTC
few,-,TRBV7-9,TRBJ2-7,CASSLGPPGEQYF,TGTGCCAGCAGCTTAGGCCCGCCCGGCGAGCAGTACTTC
few,-,TRBV12-3/TRBV12-4,TRBJ1-2,CASSLGPLEANYGYTF,TGTGCCAGCAGTTTAGGACCTCTTGAGGCTAACTATGGCTACACCTTC
few,-,TRBV20-1,TRBJ2-1,CSARAQPGEYNEQFF,TGCAGTGCTAGAGCCCAGCCGGGGGAATACAATGAGCAGTTCTTC
-,TRBD2,TRBV12-5,TRBJ2-1,CASGFFPGTSGGALNEQFF,TGTGCTAGTGGTTTCTTCCCCGGGACTAGCGGGGGGGCCCTTAATGAGCAGTTCTTC
many,-,TRBV7-2,TRBJ2-2,CASSLEHANTGELFF,TGTGCCAGCAGCTTAGAACACGCGAACACCGGGGAGCTGTTTTTT
-,-,TRBV19,TRBJ1-1,CASSTLMNTEAFF,TGTGCCAGTAGTACCCTTATGAACACTGAAGCTTTCTTT
few,-,TRBV14,TRBJ1-1,CASSQKGRGTIGDTEAFF,TGTGCCAGCAGCCAAAAAGGCAGGGGAACAATTGGTGACACTGAAGCTTTCTTT
few,-,TRBV20-1,TRBJ1-5,CSAILAGGAYSNQPQHF,TGCAGTGCCATCCTGGCGGGGGGCGCGTATAGCAATCAGCCCCAGCATTTT
-,-,TRBV12-3/TRBV12-4,TRBJ2-7,CASSSNFYEQYF,TGTGCCAGCAGCTCGAACTTCTACGAGCAGTACTTC
-,-,TRBV28,TRBJ2-3,CASSPQASTDTQYF,TGTGCCAGCAGTCCCCAAGCTAGCACAGATACGCAGTATTTT
-,-,TRBV4-1,TRBJ2-2,CASSQAGLNTGELFF,TGCGCCAGCAGCCAGGCGGGGCTGAACACCGGGGAGCTGTTTTTT
few,TRBD1,TRBV6-5,TRBJ1-1,CASSRRRDRGLEAFF,TGTGCCAGCAGCCGTCGGAGGGACAGGGGACTTGAGGCTTTCTTT
few,TRBD1,TRBV10-3,TRBJ2-3,CAISERDRSTDTQYF,TGTGCCATCAGTGAGAGGGACAGAAGCACAGATACGCAGTATTTT
few,-,TRBV2,TRBJ2-1,CASSVPRAPSSYNEQFF,TGTGCCAGCAGTGTGCCGAGGGCCCCCAGCTCCTACAATGAGCAGTTCTTC
few,TRBD1,TRBV2,TRBJ2-7,CASTLTGTGGYEQYF,TGTGCCAGCACCCTTACCGGGACAGGGGGCTACGAGCAGTACTTC
few,TRBD1,TRBV6-1,TRBJ1-3,CASSNRQGFLSSGNTIYF,TGTGCCAGCAGTAACCGACAGGGTTTTTTGAGCTCTGGAAACACCATATATTTT
-,TRBD1,TRBV7-2,TRBJ1-1,CASSDRGQGAGTEAFF,TGTGCCAGCAGCGACCGGGGACAGGGGGCGGGGACTGAAGCTTTCTTT
few,TRBD1,TRBV7-8,TRBJ2-7,CASSRRDRRAYEQYF,TGTGCCAGCAGCCGAAGGGACAGGAGGGCCTACGAGCAGTACTTC
few,-,TRBV6-1,TRBJ2-1,CASSPGVTYNEQFF,TGTGCCAGCAGTCCCGGGGTTACCTACAATGAGCAGTTCTTC
many,-,TRBV6-1,TRBJ2-1,CASSAGLSYNEQFF,TGTGCCAGCAGTGCGGGGCTCTCCTACAATGAGCAGTTCTTC
-,TRBD1,TRBV27,TRBJ2-1,CASSTRDQGAGNEQFF,TGTGCTAGCAGTACAAGGGACCAGGGGGCTGGTAATGAGCAGTTCTTC
-,-,TRBV4-1,TRBJ2-1,CASSQGFQADEQFF,TGCGCCAGCAGCCAAGGGTTCCAGGCCGATGAGCAGTTCTTC
many,-,TRBV7-7,TRBJ2-3,CASSLLGGPTDTQYF,TGTGCTAGCTCTTTACTCGGGGGGCCAACAGATACGCAGTATTTT
-,-,TRBV6-6,TRBJ2-3,CASSYIGHGASDTQYF,TGTGCCAGCAGTTACATAGGACACGGCGCGTCAGATACGCAGTATTTT
-,-,TRBV7-6,TRBJ2-2,CASSLEAVRTGELFF,TGTGCCAGCAGCTTAGAGGCGGTCCGGACCGGGGAGCTGTTTTTT
many,-,TRBV20-1,TRBJ1-5,CSASRTASNQPQHF,TGCAGTGCCTCCCGGACAGCTAGCAATCAGCCCCAGCATTTT
-,TRBD1,TRBV27,TRBJ2-1,CASSLSGQGSWEQFF,TGTGCCAGCAGTTTATCCGGACAGGGAAGTTGGGAGCAGTTCTTC
few,TRBD2,TRBV5-5,TRBJ2-3,CASSPRKRGPEDTQYF,TGTGCCAGCAGCCCCCGAAAGCGGGGGCCCGAAGATACGCAGTATTTT
once,-,TRBV4-1,TRBJ2-1,CASSQELVDYNEQFF,TGCGCCAGCAGCCAAGAACTAGTGGATTACAATGAGCAGTTCTTC